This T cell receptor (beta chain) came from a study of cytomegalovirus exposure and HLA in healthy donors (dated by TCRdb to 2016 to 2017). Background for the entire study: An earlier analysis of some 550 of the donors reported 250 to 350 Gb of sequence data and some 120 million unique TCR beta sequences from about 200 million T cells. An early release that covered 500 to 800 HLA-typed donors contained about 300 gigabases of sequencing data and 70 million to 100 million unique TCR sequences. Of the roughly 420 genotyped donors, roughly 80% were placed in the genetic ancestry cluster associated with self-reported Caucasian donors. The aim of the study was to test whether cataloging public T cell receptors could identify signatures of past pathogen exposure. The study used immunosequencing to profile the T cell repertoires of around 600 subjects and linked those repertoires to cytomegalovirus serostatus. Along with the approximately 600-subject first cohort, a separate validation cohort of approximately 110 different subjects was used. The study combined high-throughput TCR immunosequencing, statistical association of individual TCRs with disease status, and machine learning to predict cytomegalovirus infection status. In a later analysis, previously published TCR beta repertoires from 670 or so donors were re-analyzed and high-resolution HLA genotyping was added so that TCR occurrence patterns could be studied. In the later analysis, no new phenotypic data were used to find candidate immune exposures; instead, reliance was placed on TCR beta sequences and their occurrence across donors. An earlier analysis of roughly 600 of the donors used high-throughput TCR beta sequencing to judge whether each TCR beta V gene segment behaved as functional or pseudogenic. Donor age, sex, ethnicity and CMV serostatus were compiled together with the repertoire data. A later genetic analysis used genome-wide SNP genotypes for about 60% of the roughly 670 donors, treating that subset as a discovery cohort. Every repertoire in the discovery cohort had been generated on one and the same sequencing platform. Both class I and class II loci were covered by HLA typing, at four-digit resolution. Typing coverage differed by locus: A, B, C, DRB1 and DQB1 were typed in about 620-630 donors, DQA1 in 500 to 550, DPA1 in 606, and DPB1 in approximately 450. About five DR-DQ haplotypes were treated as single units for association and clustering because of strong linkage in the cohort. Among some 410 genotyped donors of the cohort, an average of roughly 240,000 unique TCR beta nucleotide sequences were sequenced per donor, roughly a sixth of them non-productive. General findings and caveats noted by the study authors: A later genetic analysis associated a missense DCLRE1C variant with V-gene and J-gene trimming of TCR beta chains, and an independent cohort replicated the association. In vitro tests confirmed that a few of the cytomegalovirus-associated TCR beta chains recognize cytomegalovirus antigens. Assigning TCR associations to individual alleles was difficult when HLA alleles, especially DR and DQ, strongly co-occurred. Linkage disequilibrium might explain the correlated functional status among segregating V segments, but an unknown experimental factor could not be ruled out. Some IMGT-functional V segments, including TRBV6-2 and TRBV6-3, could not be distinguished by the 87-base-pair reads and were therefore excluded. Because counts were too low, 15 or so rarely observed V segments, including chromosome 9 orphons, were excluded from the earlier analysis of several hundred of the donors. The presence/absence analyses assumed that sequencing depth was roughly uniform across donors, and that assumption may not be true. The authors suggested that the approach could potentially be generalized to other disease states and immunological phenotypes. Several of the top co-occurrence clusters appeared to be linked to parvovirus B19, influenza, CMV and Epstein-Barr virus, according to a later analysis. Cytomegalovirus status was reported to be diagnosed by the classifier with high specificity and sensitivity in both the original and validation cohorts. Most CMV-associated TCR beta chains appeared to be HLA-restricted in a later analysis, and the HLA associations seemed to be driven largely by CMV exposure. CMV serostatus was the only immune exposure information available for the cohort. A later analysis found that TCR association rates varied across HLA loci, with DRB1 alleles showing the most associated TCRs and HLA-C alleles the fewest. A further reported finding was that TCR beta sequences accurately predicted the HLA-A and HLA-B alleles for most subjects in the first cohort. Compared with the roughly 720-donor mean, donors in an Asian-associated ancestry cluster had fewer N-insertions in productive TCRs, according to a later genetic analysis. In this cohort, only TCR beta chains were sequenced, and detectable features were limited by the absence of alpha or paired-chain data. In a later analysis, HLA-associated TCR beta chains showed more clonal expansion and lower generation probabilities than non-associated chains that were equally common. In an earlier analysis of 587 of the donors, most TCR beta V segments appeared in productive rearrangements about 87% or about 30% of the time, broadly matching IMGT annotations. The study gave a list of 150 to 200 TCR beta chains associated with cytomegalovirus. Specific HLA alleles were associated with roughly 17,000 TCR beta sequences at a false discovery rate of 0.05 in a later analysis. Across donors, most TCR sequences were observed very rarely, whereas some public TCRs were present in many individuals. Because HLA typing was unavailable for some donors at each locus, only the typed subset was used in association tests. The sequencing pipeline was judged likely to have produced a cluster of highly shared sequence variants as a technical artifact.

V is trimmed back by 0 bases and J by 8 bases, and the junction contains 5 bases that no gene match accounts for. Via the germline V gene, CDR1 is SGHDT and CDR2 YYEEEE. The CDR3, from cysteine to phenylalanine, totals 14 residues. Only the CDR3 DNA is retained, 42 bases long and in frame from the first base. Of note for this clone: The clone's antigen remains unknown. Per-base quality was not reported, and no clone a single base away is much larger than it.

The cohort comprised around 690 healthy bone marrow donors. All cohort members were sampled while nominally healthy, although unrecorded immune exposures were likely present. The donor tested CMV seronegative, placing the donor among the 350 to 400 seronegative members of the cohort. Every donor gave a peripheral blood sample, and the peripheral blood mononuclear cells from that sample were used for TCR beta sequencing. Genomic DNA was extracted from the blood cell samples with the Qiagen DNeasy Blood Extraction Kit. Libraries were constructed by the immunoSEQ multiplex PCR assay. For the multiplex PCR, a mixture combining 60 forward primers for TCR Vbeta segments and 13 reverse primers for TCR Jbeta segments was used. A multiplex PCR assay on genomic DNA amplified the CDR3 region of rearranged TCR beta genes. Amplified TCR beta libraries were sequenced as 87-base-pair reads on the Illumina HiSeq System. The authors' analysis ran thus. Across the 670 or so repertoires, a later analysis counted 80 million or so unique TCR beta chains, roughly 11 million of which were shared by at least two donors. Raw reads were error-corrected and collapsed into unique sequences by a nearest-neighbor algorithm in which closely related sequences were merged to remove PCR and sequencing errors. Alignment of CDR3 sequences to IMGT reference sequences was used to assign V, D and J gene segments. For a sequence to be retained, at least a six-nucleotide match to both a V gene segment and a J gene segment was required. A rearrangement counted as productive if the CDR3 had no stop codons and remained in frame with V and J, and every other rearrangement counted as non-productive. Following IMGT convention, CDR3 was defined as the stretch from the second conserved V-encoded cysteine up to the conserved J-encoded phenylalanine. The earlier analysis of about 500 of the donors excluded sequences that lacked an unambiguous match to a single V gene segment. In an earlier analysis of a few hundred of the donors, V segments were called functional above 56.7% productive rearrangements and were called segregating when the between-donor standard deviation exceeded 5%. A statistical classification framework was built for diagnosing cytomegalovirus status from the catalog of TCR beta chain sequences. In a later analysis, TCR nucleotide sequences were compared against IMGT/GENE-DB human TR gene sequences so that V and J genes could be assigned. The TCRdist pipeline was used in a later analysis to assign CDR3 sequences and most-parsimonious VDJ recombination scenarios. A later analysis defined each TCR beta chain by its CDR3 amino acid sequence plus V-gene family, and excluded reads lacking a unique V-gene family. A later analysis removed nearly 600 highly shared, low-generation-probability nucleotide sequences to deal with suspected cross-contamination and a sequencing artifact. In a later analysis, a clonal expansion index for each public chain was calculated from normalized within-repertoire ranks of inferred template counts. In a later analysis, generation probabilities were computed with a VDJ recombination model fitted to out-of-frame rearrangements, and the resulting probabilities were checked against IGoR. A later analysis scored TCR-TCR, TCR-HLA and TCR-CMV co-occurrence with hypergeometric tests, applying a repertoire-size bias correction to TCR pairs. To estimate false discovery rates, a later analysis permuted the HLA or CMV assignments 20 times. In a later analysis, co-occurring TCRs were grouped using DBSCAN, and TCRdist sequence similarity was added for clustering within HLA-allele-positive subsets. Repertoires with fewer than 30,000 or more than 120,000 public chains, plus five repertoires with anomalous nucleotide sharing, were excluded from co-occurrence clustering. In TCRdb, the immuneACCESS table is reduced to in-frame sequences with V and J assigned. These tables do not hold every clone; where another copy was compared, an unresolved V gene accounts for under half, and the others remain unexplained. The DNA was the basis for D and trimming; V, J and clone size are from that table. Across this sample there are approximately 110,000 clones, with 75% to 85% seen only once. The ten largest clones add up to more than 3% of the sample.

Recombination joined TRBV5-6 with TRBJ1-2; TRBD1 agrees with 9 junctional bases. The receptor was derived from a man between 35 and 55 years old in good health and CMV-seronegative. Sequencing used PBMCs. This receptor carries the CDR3 CASSLGDRDWGYTF. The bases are TGTGCCAGCAGCTTGGGGGACAGGGATTGGGGCTACACCTTC.